The T cell receptor beta chain described here comes from a study of shared clonotypes between healthy human individuals. Trimming left V 0 bases short and J 2 bases short, with 8 bases between. Germline V gene data show CDR1 as KGHSH and CDR2 as LQKENI. The CDR3 consists of 16 residues. Splitting of each subset's genomic DNA was done evenly across several immunoSEQ plates. In the authors' methods: With immunoSEQ giving junction-only sequences and no quality scores, filtering differed. Profiled with immunoSEQ multiplex PCR; TCRdb holds only in-frame clones, not every one. That table supplies the V and J calls and clone size; D and trimming were determined from the DNA. The sample has about 470,000 clones, 79% seen once.

This sequence was found in a woman aged 40-49 years in good health. Some clones in this sample may be carry-over from other donors' samples. The chain combines TRBV18 with TRBJ2-6; a possible D gene is TRBD1 (5 bases). The sample taken for sequencing was PBMCs. The CDR3 coding sequence is TGTGCCAGCTCACCACCGAGCAGGGCTGGGGCCAACGTCCTGACTTTC. It encodes CASSPPSRAGANVLTF.